Sequencing of this TCR beta chain was carried out in a study of blood T cells in healthy people across ages. Primed by a sample-barcoded 5' primer and a J-beta primer mix, a second PCR proceeded for roughly 7 to 11 cycles. TCRdb re-called the 5' RACE reads through MiXCR, storing one row per CDR3 protein. The data hold approximately 1.5 million distinct CDR3 sequences, with 40% to 45% observed a single time. The CDR3 is 14 amino acids. Trimming removed 2 bases from V and 0 bases from J, with 5 bases in between. CDR1 and CDR2 (germline): LGHDT, YNNKEL (reference sequence). This clonotype originated in a woman aged 18-30 years in good health. Sequenced input: blood. The V call is TRBV3-1, the J call TRBJ1-5, with no clear D. The CDR3 coding sequence is TGTGCCAGCAGCCAACTAGCTAGCAATCAGCCCCAGCATTTT. Residues: CASSQLASNQPQHF.